A selection of T cell receptor beta chains follows, all from one sample in a study of graft-versus-host responses after intestinal transplantation. The protocol was immunoSEQ multiplex PCR, while the TCRdb copy is restricted to in-frame clones and leaves out a portion. Among around 110,000 clones, approximately 90% were seen once, and the ten largest hold roughly 0.2%. No cognate antigen is known for these TCRs. Sample: unstimulated CD4+ T cells sorted from spleen or lymph node cells, taken before intestinal transplant. The receptors here all came from a human donor who received an intestinal transplant. Both conserved end residues are trimmed from each CDR3. Clone size is not always given. Where it is, it says once, few, many or a class for expanded clones.

V,J,size,CDR3
TRBV4-1,TRBJ1-2,NA,ASSQDQGNYGYT
TRBV29-1,TRBJ2-2,NA,SARDRGSTGELF
TRBV7-9,TRBJ1-4,NA,ASSFSLGSEKLF
TRBV11-3,TRBJ1-1,NA,ASSRGGGTSTEAF
TRBV5-4,TRBJ2-5,NA,ASSPGLAGEAETQY
TRBV5-1,TRBJ2-6,NA,ASSFGQVLSSGANVLT
TRBV10-1,TRBJ2-1,once,ASSEFREGVNEQF
TRBV19,TRBJ2-5,NA,ASSTWASSETQY
TRBV6-5,TRBJ1-2,NA,ASSPDTSYT
TRBV9,TRBJ2-1,NA,ASSVLSGSFHNEQF
TRBV19,TRBJ1-2,NA,ASTSGGRSNGYT